The rows below give T cell receptor beta chains drawn from one sample of a study of blood T cell repertoires in COVID-19. Using immunoSEQ multiplex PCR, the repertoire was profiled, and TCRdb retains in-frame clones only, with some absent. Here the sample spans 45,000 to 50,000 clones, 80% to 90% being singletons. Sequencing was carried out using peripheral blood. The receptors originated from a woman older than 75 with COVID-19, enrolled during active disease. Each CDR3 is given with its conserved first and last residue.

15 | TRBV28 | CASSLAAPGGNTIYF
12 | TRBV6-1 | CASSEAIGRAFF
13 | TRBV3-1/TRBV3-2 | CASSQALTYEQYF
16 | TRBV15 | CATSRRSGESSYEQYF
13 | TRBV14 | CASSRQENTEAFF
17 | TRBV9 | CASSVGGASGPMNIQYF
17 | TRBV5-1 | CASSMTIPGQGNYGYTF
17 | TRBV3-1/TRBV3-2 | CASSQAVHRVPRYEQYF
15 | TRBV19 | CASSTRQGAGEKLFF
9 | TRBV3-1/TRBV3-2 | CASSPGQYF
11 | TRBV20-1 | CSARAQAVDTF
12 | TRBV30 | CAWGRGQETQYF
15 | TRBV6-2/TRBV6-3 | CASSSPGTGGSEQYF
17 | TRBV7-2 | CASSLENPRVYNSPLHF
14 | TRBV7-9 | CASSWANNGGDLYF
17 | TRBV5-1 | CASSHFVSPEGNTEAFF
15 | TRBV11-2 | CASSPWTGTQETQYF
16 | TRBV7-2 | CASSLKAGGMSGELFF
14 | TRBV6-2/TRBV6-3 | CASSYFLRGTEAFF
15 | TRBV9 | CASAVGSGVPDTQYF
16 | TRBV6-1 | CASSDPGLAGDFQWCF
15 | TRBV5-8 | CASSYPGLASYEQYF
14 | TRBV7-9 | CASSPLSSYNEQFF
12 | TRBV12-3/TRBV12-4 | CASSFTEGGYTF
16 | TRBV6-5 | CASSYLPSGTYNEQFF
11 | TRBV2 | CASRAWETQYF
16 | TRBV28 | CATTGTSGRWNNEQFF
16 | TRBV7-9 | CASSDYSGTGDNEQFF
16 | TRBV3-1/TRBV3-2 | CASSFRTGGGTDTQYF
14 | TRBV15 | CATSRKTGRTEAFF
16 | TRBV13 | CASRLDRGAPNTEAFF
17 | TRBV11-3 | CASSYALGTGGSYEQYF